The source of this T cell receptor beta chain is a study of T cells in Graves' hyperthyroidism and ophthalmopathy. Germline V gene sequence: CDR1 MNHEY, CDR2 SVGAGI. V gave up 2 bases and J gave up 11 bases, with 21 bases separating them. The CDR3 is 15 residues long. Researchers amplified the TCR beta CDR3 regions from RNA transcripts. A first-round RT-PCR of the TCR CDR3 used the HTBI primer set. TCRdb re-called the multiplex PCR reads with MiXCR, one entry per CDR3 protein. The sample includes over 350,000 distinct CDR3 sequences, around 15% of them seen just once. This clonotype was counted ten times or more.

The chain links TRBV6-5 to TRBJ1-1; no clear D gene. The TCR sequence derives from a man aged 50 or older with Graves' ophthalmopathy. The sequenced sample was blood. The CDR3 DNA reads TGTGCCAGCAGTTACGGTCGGCAGCCTCTTCTGGGGGCTTTCTTT. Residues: CASSYGRQPLLGAFF.